These T cell receptor beta chains were read from a single sample in a study of shared clonotypes between healthy human individuals. The data were produced by immunoSEQ multiplex PCR, yet TCRdb's version contains in-frame clones alone and is incomplete. The sample shows roughly 500,000 clones, 95% to 97% of them seen only once. The sequenced material came from naive CD4+ T cells sorted from blood. These receptors were obtained from a woman in her 30s in good health. The CDR3 runs from the conserved cysteine through the conserved F or W. A D gene is named only where the DNA matches it firmly. The size of a clone is reported for some rows only, either as once, few or many, or as a class for expanded clones.

D,size,V,J,DNA,CDR3
-,-,TRBV7-2,TRBJ2-5,TGTGCCAGCAAGCTTGACTTAGGGGAGCAGTACTTC,CASKLDLGEQYF
-,-,TRBV2,TRBJ1-3,TGTGCCAGCAGTGAGCAGGGGCCAAACTCTGGAAACACCATATATTTT,CASSEQGPNSGNTIYF
TRBD1,-,TRBV6-6,TRBJ2-7,TGTGCCTCCGGGACAGGGGCCTACGAGCAGTACTTC,CASGTGAYEQYF
-,-,TRBV9,TRBJ1-3,TGTGCCAGCAGCGTAGGCGGGGGCGTCTACCGAAACACCATATATTTT,CASSVGGGVYRNTIYF
-,-,TRBV18,TRBJ2-2,TGTGCCAGCTCGCCCCGGGAGAACACCGGGGAGCTGTTTTTT,CASSPRENTGELFF
-,-,TRBV5-1,TRBJ2-2,TGCGCCAGCACTCCCGCGGCCCCGTCCGGGGAGCTGTTTTTT,CASTPAAPSGELFF
-,once,TRBV10-3,TRBJ1-2,TGTGCCATCAGGAACGGGGTGGCAGGGGTCACAACTAACTATGGCTACACCTTC,CAIRNGVAGVTTNYGYTF
-,-,TRBV1,TRBJ1-5,TGCACCAGCAGAAGGGCGACAGGGGGCCCGGGCAATCAGCCCCAGCATTTT,CTSRRATGGPGNQPQHF
-,-,TRBV27,TRBJ1-4,TGTGCCAGCAGTCCCCTTTTCAGGGGCGGTGAAAAACTGTTTTTT,CASSPLFRGGEKLFF
TRBD2,few,TRBV10-3,TRBJ2-5,TGTGCCACCCGACTAGCGGGAGGGCCGGAGACCCAGTACTTC,CATRLAGGPETQYF
-,-,TRBV27,TRBJ2-5,TGTGCCAGCAGTTTATCGATGGCTACAGGCTGGACCCAGTACTTC,CASSLSMATGWTQYF
TRBD1,-,TRBV7-9,TRBJ1-5,TGTGCCAGCAGCTTAGCGAAGACAGGGGTCGATGATCAGCCCCAGCATTTT,CASSLAKTGVDDQPQHF
TRBD1,once,TRBV19,TRBJ1-1,TGTGCCAGTAAGACCGGGACAGACACTGAAGCTTTCTTT,CASKTGTDTEAFF
-,-,TRBV5-4,TRBJ2-7,TGTGCCAGCAGCTCCGGGACACAGACCTACGAGCAGTACTTC,CASSSGTQTYEQYF
-,-,TRBV6-1,TRBJ2-1,TGTGCCAGCAGTGAAGTGGGAGGGAGGGGGGCAAATGAGCAGTTCTTC,CASSEVGGRGANEQFF
TRBD1,-,TRBV7-2,TRBJ1-5,TGTGCCAGCAGCCACGGACAGGGTAATCAGCCCCAGCATTTT,CASSHGQGNQPQHF
-,-,TRBV4-1,TRBJ1-1,TGCGCCAGCGGTCATCCAGGGATGGAGCTGGCGGCTGAAGCTTTCTTT,CASGHPGMELAAEAFF
-,once,TRBV4-1,TRBJ2-6,TGCGCCAGCAGCCGATCAGGGAAAGTCTCCTCTGGGGCCAACGTCCTGACTTTC,CASSRSGKVSSGANVLTF
TRBD1,-,TRBV27,TRBJ2-1,TGTGCCAGCAGTTTATATTTTCTTGCCTCCGGGACAGGTAGTAATGAGCAGTTCTTC,CASSLYFLASGTGSNEQFF
-,once,TRBV28,TRBJ2-7,TGTGCCAGCAGATCCTGGCGGAACCCCTACGAGCAGTACTTC,CASRSWRNPYEQYF
TRBD1,-,TRBV7-9,TRBJ1-2,TGTGCCAGCAGCTTAACGACAGGGGAACGCTACACCTTC,CASSLTTGERYTF
-,-,TRBV16,TRBJ1-2,TGTGCCAGCAGCCCTCAGACAGGACTCTATGGCTACACCTTC,CASSPQTGLYGYTF
-,-,TRBV28,TRBJ1-5,-,CASILEGNQPQHF
TRBD1,-,TRBV28,TRBJ2-6,TGTGCCAGCAGTTTAACACAGGGGGCGGGAGGGGCCAACGTCCTGACTTTC,CASSLTQGAGGANVLTF
TRBD2,-,TRBV7-2,TRBJ2-1,TGTGCCAGCAGCTTTTCCGCTAGCGGGCACTACAATGAGCAGTTCTTC,CASSFSASGHYNEQFF
-,-,TRBV29-1,TRBJ1-1,TGCAGCGTTGAGAGGGACACTGAAGCTTTCTTT,CSVERDTEAFF
TRBD1,-,TRBV28,TRBJ2-7,TGTGCCAGCAGTTTACCTTGGACAGGAGTGCCTTGGGAGCAGTACTTC,CASSLPWTGVPWEQYF
TRBD1,-,TRBV19,TRBJ1-2,TGTGCCAGTAGTATTATCGGGACAGATCTTAACTATGGCTACACCTTC,CASSIIGTDLNYGYTF
-,-,TRBV28,TRBJ2-5,TGTGCCAGCGCCCCGGTGGGGGTTTCGGGCCAAGAGACCCAGTACTTC,CASAPVGVSGQETQYF
-,-,TRBV6-5,TRBJ2-7,TGTGCCAGCCGATCAGGGGCTCGGAACGAGCAGTACTTC,CASRSGARNEQYF
TRBD1,-,TRBV7-2,TRBJ2-1,TGTGCCAGCAGCTTTACAAGGACAGGGGTGTACATCAATGAGCAGTTCTTC,CASSFTRTGVYINEQFF
TRBD1,-,TRBV28,TRBJ1-1,TGTGCCAGCAGACGGACAGGGAACACTGAAGCTTTCTTT,CASRRTGNTEAFF
-,-,TRBV5-1,TRBJ2-1,TGCGCCAGCGCCATGGGGTGGGGTTCCTACAATGAGCAGTTCTTC,CASAMGWGSYNEQFF
TRBD1,-,TRBV29-1,TRBJ2-1,TGCAGCGTTGCCTTCGGGACAGGGGGAAAGGTTGAGCAGTTCTTC,CSVAFGTGGKVEQFF
-,few,TRBV30,TRBJ1-1,TGTGCCTGGGAGTCCCCCCTTAAGGAGGCTTTCTTT,CAWESPLKEAFF
-,-,TRBV9,TRBJ2-3,TGTGCCAGCAGCGTAGGAACAGCGGCCTTCACAGATACGCAGTATTTT,CASSVGTAAFTDTQYF
-,-,TRBV6-6,TRBJ2-6,TGTGCCAGCAGGGCTGGGGCCAACGTCCTGACTTTC,CASRAGANVLTF
-,-,TRBV19,TRBJ2-7,TGTGCCAGTACCTCGACAGATAAGTCCTACGAGCAGTACTTC,CASTSTDKSYEQYF
-,-,TRBV11-1,TRBJ1-5,TGTGCCAGCAGTGATGACAGCTTCAATCAGCCCCAGCATTTT,CASSDDSFNQPQHF
-,few,TRBV5-1,TRBJ2-1,TGCGCCAGCAGCTTGGGCGACTGGCCTGATGAGCAGTTCTTC,CASSLGDWPDEQFF
TRBD1,-,TRBV7-2,TRBJ2-7,TGTGCCAGCAGCTTAACGGGACAGGGAAGGTACGAGCAGTACTTC,CASSLTGQGRYEQYF
TRBD1,-,TRBV18,TRBJ2-7,TGTGCCAGCTCACCACCTGATTACGACAGGGGGCACTACGAGCAGTACTTC,CASSPPDYDRGHYEQYF
TRBD1,-,TRBV25-1,TRBJ1-5,TGTGCCAGCAGTGGACACATAGGGGGACAGATCGGCAATCAGCCCCAGCATTTT,CASSGHIGGQIGNQPQHF
TRBD1,-,TRBV5-1,TRBJ2-7,TGCGCCAGCAGCGCCGGGACAGGGAAGCTTACCTACGAGCAGTACTTC,CASSAGTGKLTYEQYF
-,-,TRBV11-2,TRBJ2-5,TGTGCCAGCAGCCCCGCCGTAGGGAAGGGTGGAGAGACCCAGTACTTC,CASSPAVGKGGETQYF
-,-,TRBV9,TRBJ1-1,TGTGCCAGCAGCGTAAGGGTGGGGAGCGAAGCTTTCTTT,CASSVRVGSEAFF
TRBD2,-,TRBV27,TRBJ2-5,TGTGCCAGCAGTGCGCCCGGTTTAGCGGGAGTTTCGGGGACCCAGTACTTC,CASSAPGLAGVSGTQYF
-,-,TRBV7-9,TRBJ2-3,TGTGCCAGCAGCATGGGACACAGCACAGATACGCAGTATTTT,CASSMGHSTDTQYF
-,-,TRBV19,TRBJ2-5,TGTGCCAGTAGGAAAAGTGGGCTAGAGACCCAGTACTTC,CASRKSGLETQYF
-,-,TRBV2,TRBJ2-7,TGTGCCAGCAGTGACAACGATTACTACGAGCAGTACTTC,CASSDNDYYEQYF